This TCR beta chain stems from a study of blood T cell repertoires in COVID-19 (dated by TCRdb to 2018 to 2020). The study in broad terms: Collaborator samples came from the United States, Italy and Spain and covered acute and convalescent phases of COVID-19. The material from the prospective study consisted of cDNA or gDNA derived from T cells, B-cell-depleted T cells, or PBMCs. Deeply sampled blood TCRbeta repertoires from subjects exposed to, actively infected with, or recovered from COVID-19 were included in the dataset. A freely available public database, intended as a resource for researchers studying the immune response to SARS-CoV-2, is where the repertoires were released. Samples came from the ongoing ImmuneRACE study (first 160 participants) plus 1,254 subjects from 6 global collaborators. Sample metadata almost always included a de-identified subject ID, COVID-19 status, age in years and sex. Where available, HLA class I and class II types were taken from metadata supplied by the sample provider and were not determined by assay-based typing. Summary of the overall study and its limitations: How much clinical and demographic metadata was included differed by source and by participant, and the metadata was provided uncurated.

The germline V gene gives CDR1 as SGHVS and CDR2 as FQNEAQ. Measured from the cysteine to the phenylalanine, the CDR3 is 13 residues long. Only CDR3 DNA is held: 39 bases, read in frame from base 1. V is pared back by 1 base and J by 3 bases, with 7 bases lying between the germline termini. The immunoSEQ Assay, a bias-controlled multiplex PCR, was used to amplify TCRbeta CDR3 regions from genomic DNA. The study's processing was this. The number of nucleated cells in each sample was estimated by amplification of reference gene primers within the assay. To quantify the absolute abundance of each unique TCRbeta CDR3 rearrangement, sequence reads were collapsed and filtered. Productive Simpson clonality was computed per sample as the square root of Simpson's diversity index over productive rearrangements. Not all clones reach the TCRdb copy of this immuneACCESS table, which keeps in-frame sequences only. Checked studies attribute under half of the gap to unresolved V genes and leave the rest unexplained. V, J and clone size are those of that table, while D and trimming were read from the DNA. The sample data list under 250,000 clones, and roughly 80% of these were observed just once. In total, the top ten clones hold 1.3% of the sample.

The sample holds one count of this clone. Its antigen is unknown. No quality values exist for individual bases; no much larger clone is one base distant. Enrolling through a virtual design, the prospective study's participants ranged in age from roughly 18 to 90 years and lived across 20 to 25 United States geographic areas. In the prospective study, cohorts were assigned on the basis of participant-reported clinical history obtained from a screening survey and a study questionnaire. Mobile phlebotomists in the prospective study collected whole blood, serum and a nasopharyngeal or oropharyngeal swab from every participant. Additional blood draws and questionnaires over an approximately two-month period could optionally be provided by prospective study participants. Blood samples from the prospective study were shipped frozen or at room temperature prior to DNA extraction.

The sequencing input was PBMCs or T cells enriched from blood (not recorded which). The sequence links TRBV7-8 to TRBJ2-7; the D gene cannot be resolved reliably. The clonotype comes from a woman aged 40 to 49 with acute COVID-19. The CDR3 reads CASSLEISYEQYF. In nucleotides, the sequence is TGTGCCAGCAGCTTAGAAATCAGCTACGAGCAGTACTTC.